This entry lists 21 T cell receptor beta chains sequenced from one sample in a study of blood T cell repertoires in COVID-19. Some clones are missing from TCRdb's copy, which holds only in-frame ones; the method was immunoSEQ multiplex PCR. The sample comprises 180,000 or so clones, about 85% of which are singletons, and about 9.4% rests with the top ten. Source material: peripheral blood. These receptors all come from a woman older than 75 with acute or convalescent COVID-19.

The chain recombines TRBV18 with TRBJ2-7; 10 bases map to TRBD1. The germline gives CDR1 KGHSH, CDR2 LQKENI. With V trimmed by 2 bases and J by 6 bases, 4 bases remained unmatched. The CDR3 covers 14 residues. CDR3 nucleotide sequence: TGTGCCAGCTCACCAGGGACAGGGGATTCCGAGCAGTACTTC. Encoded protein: CASSPGTGDSEQYF.

The CDR3, as DNA: TGTGCCAGCAGCGTGGGGACTAGCGGGACCACCTTTCAGTATTTT. As protein: CASSVGTSGTTFQYF. V usage is TRBV9 and J usage is TRBJ2-3; 13 nucleotides agree with TRBD2. V dropped 2 bases and J dropped 12; count of bases not matched to a gene: 9. The CDR3 is made up of 15 amino acids. Germline lookup yields CDR1 SGDLS and CDR2 YYNGEE.

The CDR3 protein is CASSLSRGQETQYF. The DNA for the CDR3 is TGCGCCAGCAGCTTGTCAAGGGGACAAGAGACCCAGTACTTC. The V and J genes are TRBV5-1 and TRBJ2-5, with D possibly matching TRBD1 (5 bases). Trimming took off 1 base at V and 2 bases at J, with 9 bases between the two ends. The germline V gene has CDR1 SGHRS and CDR2 YFSETQ. The CDR3 totals 14 residues.

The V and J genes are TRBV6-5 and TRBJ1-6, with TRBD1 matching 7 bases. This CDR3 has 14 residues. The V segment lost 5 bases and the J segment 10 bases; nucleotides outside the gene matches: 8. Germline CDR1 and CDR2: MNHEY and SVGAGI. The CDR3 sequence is CASSPGQQFSPLHF. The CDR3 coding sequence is TGTGCCAGCAGTCCGGGACAGCAGTTCTCACCCCTCCACTTT.

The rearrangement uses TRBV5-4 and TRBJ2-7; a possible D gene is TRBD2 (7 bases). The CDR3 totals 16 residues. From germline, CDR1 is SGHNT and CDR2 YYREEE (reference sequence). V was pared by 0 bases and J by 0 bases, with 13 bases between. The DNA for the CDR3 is TGTGCCAGCAGCTTGGCTTCGGGGGGCCGCTCCTACGAGCAGTACTTC. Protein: CASSLASGGRSYEQYF.

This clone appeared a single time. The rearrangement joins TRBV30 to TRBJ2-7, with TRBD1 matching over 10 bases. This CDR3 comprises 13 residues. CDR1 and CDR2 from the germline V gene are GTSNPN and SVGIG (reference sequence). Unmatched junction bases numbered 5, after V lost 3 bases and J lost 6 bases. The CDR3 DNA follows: TGTGCCTGGAGGGGGACAGGGGAAGGCGAGCAGTACTTC. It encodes CAWRGTGEGEQYF. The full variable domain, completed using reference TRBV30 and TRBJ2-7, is SQTIHQWPATLVQPVGSPLSLECTVEGTSNPNLYWYRQAAGRGLQLLFYSVGIGQISSEVPQNLSASRPQDRQFILSSKKLLLSDSGFYLCAWRGTGEGEQYFGPGTRLTVT.

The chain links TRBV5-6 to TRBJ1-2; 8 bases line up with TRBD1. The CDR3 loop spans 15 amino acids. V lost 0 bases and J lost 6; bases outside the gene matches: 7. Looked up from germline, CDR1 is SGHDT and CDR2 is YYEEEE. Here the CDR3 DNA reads TGTGCCAGCAGCTTGGTGGGGCAGGGGGCCGATGGCTACACCTTC. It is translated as CASSLVGQGADGYTF. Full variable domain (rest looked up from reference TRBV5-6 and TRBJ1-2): DAGVTQSPTHLIKTRGQQVTLRCSPKSGHDTVSWYQQALGQGPQFIFQYYEEEERQRGNFPDRFSGHQFPNYSSELNVNALLLGDSALYLCASSLVGQGADGYTFGSGTRLTVV.

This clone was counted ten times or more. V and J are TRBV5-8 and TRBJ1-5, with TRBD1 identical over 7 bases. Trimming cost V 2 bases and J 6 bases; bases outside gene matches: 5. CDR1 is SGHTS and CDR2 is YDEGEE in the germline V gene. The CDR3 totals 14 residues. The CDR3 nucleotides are TGTGCCAGCAGCTTCTTGACAGGGCTTCAGCCCCAGCATTTT. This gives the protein CASSFLTGLQPQHF.

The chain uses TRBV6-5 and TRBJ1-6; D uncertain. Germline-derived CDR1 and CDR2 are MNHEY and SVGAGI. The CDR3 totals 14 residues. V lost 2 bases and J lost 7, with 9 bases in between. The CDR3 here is CASSYRPENSPLHF. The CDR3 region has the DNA TGTGCCAGCAGTTACCGCCCCGAGAATTCACCCCTCCACTTT.

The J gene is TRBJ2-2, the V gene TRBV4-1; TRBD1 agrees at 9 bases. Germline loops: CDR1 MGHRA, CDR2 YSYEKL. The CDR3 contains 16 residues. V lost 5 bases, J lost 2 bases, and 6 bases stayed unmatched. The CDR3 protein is CASSEGQGYNTGELFF. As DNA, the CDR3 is TGCGCCAGCAGCGAGGGACAGGGTTATAACACCGGGGAGCTGTTTTTT.

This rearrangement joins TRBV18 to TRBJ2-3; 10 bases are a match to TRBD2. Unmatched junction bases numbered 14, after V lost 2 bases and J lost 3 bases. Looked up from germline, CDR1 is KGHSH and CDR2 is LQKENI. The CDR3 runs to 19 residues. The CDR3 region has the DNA TGTGCCAGCTCACCATCCGCACTTACAGAGCGGGGGGGGACAGATACGCAGTATTTT. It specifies CASSPSALTERGGTDTQYF. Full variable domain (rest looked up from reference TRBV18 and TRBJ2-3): NAGVMQNPRHLVRRRGQEARLRCSPMKGHSHVYWYRQLPEEGLKFMVYLQKENIIDESGMPKERFSAEFPKEGPSILRIQQVVRGDSAAYFCASSPSALTERGGTDTQYFGPGTRLTVL.

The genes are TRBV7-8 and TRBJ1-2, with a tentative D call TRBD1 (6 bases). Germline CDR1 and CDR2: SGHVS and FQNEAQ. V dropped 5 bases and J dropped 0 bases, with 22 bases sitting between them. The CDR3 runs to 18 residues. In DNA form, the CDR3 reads TGTGCCAGCAGCCCCAGACCGACAGGACAGACAGCTAACTATGGCTACACCTTC. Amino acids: CASSPRPTGQTANYGYTF.

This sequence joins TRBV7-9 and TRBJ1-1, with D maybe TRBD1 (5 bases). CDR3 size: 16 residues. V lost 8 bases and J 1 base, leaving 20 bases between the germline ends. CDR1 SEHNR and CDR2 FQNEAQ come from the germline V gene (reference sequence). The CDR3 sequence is CASANSGMGGNTEAFF. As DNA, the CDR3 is TGTGCCAGCGCCAACTCAGGAATGGGGGGGAACACTGAAGCTTTCTTT.

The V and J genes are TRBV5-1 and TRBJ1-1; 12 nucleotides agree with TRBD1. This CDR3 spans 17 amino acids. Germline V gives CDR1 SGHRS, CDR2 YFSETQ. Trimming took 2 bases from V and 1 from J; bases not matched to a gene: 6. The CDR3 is CASSFGTGGRQNTEAFF. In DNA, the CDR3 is TGCGCCAGCAGCTTCGGGACAGGGGGCCGACAGAACACTGAAGCTTTCTTT.

CDR3 bases: TGTGCCAGCAGCTTAGGTGGTCCGGGTAATCAGCCCCAGCATTTT. It translates to CASSLGGPGNQPQHF. The chain employs TRBV7-8 and TRBJ1-5; D is unresolved. V lost 1 base to trimming and J lost 4 bases, with 11 bases between them. Germline CDR1 and CDR2: SGHVS and FQNEAQ. CDR3 length: 15 residues.

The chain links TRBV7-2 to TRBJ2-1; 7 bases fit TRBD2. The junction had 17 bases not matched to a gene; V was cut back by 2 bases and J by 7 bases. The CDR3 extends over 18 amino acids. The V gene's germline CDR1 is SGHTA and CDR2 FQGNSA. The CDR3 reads CASSLRSTGTIMMNEQFF. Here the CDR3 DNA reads TGTGCCAGCAGCTTAAGATCGACCGGGACTATTATGATGAATGAGCAGTTCTTC.

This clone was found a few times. CDR3 nucleotide sequence: TGCGCCAGCAGAGTTACAGGGGGGAACACTGAAGCTTTCTTT. The encoded protein is CASRVTGGNTEAFF. V and J are TRBV10-2 and TRBJ1-1; 8 bases line up with TRBD1. Germline CDR1 and CDR2: WSHSY and SAAADI. The CDR3 has 14 residues. The V segment lost 6 bases and the J segment 1 base; nucleotides outside the gene matches: 4.

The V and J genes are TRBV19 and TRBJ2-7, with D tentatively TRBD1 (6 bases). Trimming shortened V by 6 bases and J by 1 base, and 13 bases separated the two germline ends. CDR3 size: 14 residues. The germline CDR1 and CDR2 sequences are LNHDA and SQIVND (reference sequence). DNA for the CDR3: TGTGCCAGTAGCCAAAGACAGGAGTCCTACGAGCAGTACTTC. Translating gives CASSQRQESYEQYF.

The CDR3 sequence is CASSSTGTSGGIFTDTQYF. The CDR3, as DNA: TGCGCCAGCAGCTCAACCGGGACTAGCGGGGGGATTTTCACAGATACGCAGTATTTT. V gene TRBV5-1 combines with J gene TRBJ2-3, with 15 bases aligning to TRBD2. Germline CDR1 SGHRS, CDR2 YFSETQ. This CDR3 comprises 19 residues. After removal of 3 bases from V and 2 bases from J, the junction contained 10 bases not matched to a gene.

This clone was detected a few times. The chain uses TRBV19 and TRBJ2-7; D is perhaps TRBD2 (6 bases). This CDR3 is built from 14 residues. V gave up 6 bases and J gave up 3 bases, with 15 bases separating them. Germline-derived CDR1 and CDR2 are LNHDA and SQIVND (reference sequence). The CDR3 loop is CASSPGLANYEQYF. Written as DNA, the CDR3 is TGTGCCAGTAGCCCGGGACTCGCAAACTACGAGCAGTACTTC.

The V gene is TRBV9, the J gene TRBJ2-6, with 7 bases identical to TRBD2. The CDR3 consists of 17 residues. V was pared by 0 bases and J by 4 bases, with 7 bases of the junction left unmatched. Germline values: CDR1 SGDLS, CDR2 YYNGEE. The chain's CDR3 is CASSVGGGLTGANVLTF. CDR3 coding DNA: TGTGCCAGCAGCGTAGGGGGAGGGCTGACCGGGGCCAACGTCCTGACTTTC. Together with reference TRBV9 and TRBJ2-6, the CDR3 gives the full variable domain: DSGVTQTPKHLITATGQRVTLRCSPRSGDLSVYWYQQSLDQGLQFLIQYYNGEERAKGNILERFSAQQFPDLHSELNLSSLELGDSALYFCASSVGGGLTGANVLTFGAGSRLTVL.